This T cell receptor (beta chain) was observed in a study of T cell changes during pregnancy in multiple sclerosis. Generated by immunoSEQ multiplex PCR, the TCRdb table keeps only in-frame clones and is missing some. The sample has about 36,000 clones, roughly nine tenths seen once. The CDR3 covers 14 residues. CDR1 SEHNR and CDR2 FQNEAQ come from the germline V gene (reference sequence). The V end lost 1 base, the J end lost 6 bases, and 9 bases lay between the germline ends. This TCR derives from a female donor in good health, enrolled as a control in a pregnancy study. The chain is built from TRBV7-9 and TRBJ2-2; D perhaps matches TRBD1 (6 bases). The sample here was CD4+ T cells from peripheral blood mononuclear cells, taken in the second trimester of pregnancy. The CDR3 DNA reads TGTGCCAGCAGCTTAGGGGCAGGGGCCGGGGAGCTGTTTTTT. Its translation: CASSLGAGAGELFF.